This T cell receptor beta chain was profiled in a study of T cell responses to AZD1222 COVID-19 vaccine. The assay was immunoSEQ multiplex PCR, and TCRdb's table has in-frame clones only and misses some. Of tens of thousands of clones in the sample, 80% to 90% were seen once. General study results and limits: Repertoires were obtained solely post-peak T cell response. Vaccine-related CD4 TCRs covered spike, predominating at 160-218 and 743-854. Baseline antibody screening turned up just a handful of seropositive AZD1222 recipients.

On this clone: Its cognate antigen is unknown.

This CDR3 is built from 14 residues. V was clipped by 8 bases and J by 6 bases, with 17 bases between them. Germline V gene data show CDR1 as SNHLY and CDR2 as FYNNEI. Source: peripheral blood, taken on day 0 of AZD1222 vaccination. This receptor was identified in an adult in good health. The V call is TRBV2, the J call TRBJ1-5; D call uncertain. CDR3 DNA sequence: TGTGCCAGCTCTCGAGAAGGGTCGGGTCAGCCCCAGCATTTT. This translates into CASSREGSGQPQHF.